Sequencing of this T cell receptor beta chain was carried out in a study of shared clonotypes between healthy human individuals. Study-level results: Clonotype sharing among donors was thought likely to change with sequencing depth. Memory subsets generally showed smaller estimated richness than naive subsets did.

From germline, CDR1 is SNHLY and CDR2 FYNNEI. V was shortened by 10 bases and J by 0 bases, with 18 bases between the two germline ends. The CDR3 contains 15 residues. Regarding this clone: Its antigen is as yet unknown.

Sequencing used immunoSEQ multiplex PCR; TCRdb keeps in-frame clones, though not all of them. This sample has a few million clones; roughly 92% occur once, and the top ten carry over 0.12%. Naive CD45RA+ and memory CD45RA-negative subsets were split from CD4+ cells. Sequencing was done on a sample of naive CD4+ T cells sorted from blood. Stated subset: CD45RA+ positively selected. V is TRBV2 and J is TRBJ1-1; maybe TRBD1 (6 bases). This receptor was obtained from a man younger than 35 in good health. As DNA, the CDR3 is TGTGCCACCGATATCCGGGACACCATGAACACTGAAGCTTTCTTT. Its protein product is CATDIRDTMNTEAFF. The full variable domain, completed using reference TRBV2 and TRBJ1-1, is EPEVTQTPSHQVTQMGQEVILRCVPISNHLYFYWYRQILGQKVEFLVSFYNNEISEKSEIFDDQFSVERPDGSNFTLKIRSTKLEDSAMYFCATDIRDTMNTEAFFGQGTRLTVV.